This T cell receptor (beta chain) was sequenced in a study of control samples from healthy donors and cancer patients. Produced via immunoSEQ multiplex PCR; TCRdb's table is partial and in-frame only. Among tens of thousands of clones listed, approximately 90% were seen once. Trimming removed 6 bases at V and 4 bases at J, with 10 bases between. Germline CDR1 is SQVTM and CDR2 is ANQGSEA. The CDR3 loop spans 12 amino acids. The V gene is TRBV29-1, the J gene TRBJ1-5, with TRBD1 as a possible D gene (5 bases). The sequenced sample was PBMCs. The TCR originated in a woman aged 60-70 years with head and neck cancer. CDR3 nucleotide sequence: TGCAGCGTGGGGGGGGGTAATCAGCCCCAGCATTTT. Translation gives CSVGGGNQPQHF.